The text below deals with one T cell receptor beta chain. These data come from a study of technical replicates of blood from a few donors. Generated by immunoSEQ multiplex PCR, the TCRdb table keeps only in-frame clones and is missing some. In the table there are about 56,000 clones, around 92% of which are singletons. The clonotype was recovered from a human donor in good health. Some clones in this sample may be carry-over from other donors' samples. The specimen was PBMCs.

DNA of the CDR3: TGTGCCAGCAGCCCGGAGTCCACCGGGGAGCTGTTTTTT. This gives the protein CASSPESTGELFF. The chain is built from TRBV7-6 and TRBJ2-2; D is undetermined. The ends were cut back, 5 bases at V and 4 bases at J, with 8 bases in the middle. Germline lookup yields CDR1 SGHVS and CDR2 FNYEAQ. The CDR3 contains 13 residues.